These 18 T cell receptor beta chains were all obtained from the same sample, sequenced in a study of cytomegalovirus exposure and HLA in healthy donors. Amplification used 60 Vbeta primers and 13 Jbeta primers. Clones were read by immunoSEQ multiplex PCR, and TCRdb kept only the in-frame ones, dropping some. Of 150,000 or so clones listed, around 9.7% are singletons. Sample: PBMCs. The receptors shown here come from a man aged 45-65 years in good health and CMV-seronegative.

This clone showed up just a few times. This rearrangement joins TRBV10-2 to TRBJ1-3; a weak D match, TRBD1 (5 bases). Germline assignment: CDR1 WSHSY and CDR2 SAAADI. The V end was cut by 3 bases, the J end by 2 bases, with 5 bases between. The CDR3 totals 13 residues. This CDR3 is CASSEGAGNTIYF. DNA of the CDR3: TGCGCCAGCAGTGAAGGGGCTGGAAACACCATATATTTT.

This rearrangement joins TRBV29-1 to TRBJ2-7; weak D call: TRBD1 (6 bases). There are 12 residues in the CDR3. The germline CDR1 and CDR2 sequences are SQVTM and ANQGSEA. Trimming removed 4 bases from V and 9 bases from J, with 16 bases in between. The CDR3 bases are TGCAGCGTTGGGGACAAAAACTATGGGCAGTACTTC. It codes for CSVGDKNYGQYF.

The chain carries TRBV5-1 and TRBJ1-2, with a weak D call TRBD1 (6 bases). The CDR3 totals 16 residues. V was pared by 1 base and J by 0 bases, with 13 bases between. Germline CDR1 is SGHRS and CDR2 is YFSETQ. CDR3 nucleotides: TGCGCCAGCAGCTTGAATCTTGGACAGTCTAACTATGGCTACACCTTC. Translation gives CASSLNLGQSNYGYTF.

The chain is built from TRBV5-1 and TRBJ1-1, with D perhaps matching TRBD1 (6 bases). Germline V gene lookup returns CDR1 SGHRS and CDR2 YFSETQ. V was trimmed by 4 bases and J by 1 base, leaving 14 bases between them. This CDR3 spans 15 amino acids. In DNA, the CDR3 is TGCGCCAGCAGCCCGACCGGGACACCGAACACTGAAGCTTTCTTT. Encoded protein: CASSPTGTPNTEAFF. Using reference TRBV5-1 and TRBJ1-1 for the parts outside the CDR3, the full variable domain is KAGVTQTPRYLIKTRGQQVTLSCSPISGHRSVSWYQQTPGQGLQFLFEYFSETQRNKGNFPGRFSGRQFSNSRSEMNVSTLELGDSALYLCASSPTGTPNTEAFFGQGTRLTVV.

This clone was counted between two and nine times. This sequence joins TRBV27 and TRBJ1-4; D might be TRBD1 (5 bases). This CDR3 is built from 14 residues. Germline V CDR1 and CDR2: MNHEY, SMNVEV (reference sequence). The germline V and J ends were trimmed by 4 bases and 7 bases, with 13 bases remaining between them. The DNA for the CDR3 is TGTGCCAGCAGTTGGGATCCGGGGGGTGAAAAACTGTTTTTT. Encoded protein: CASSWDPGGEKLFF.

The gene calls are TRBV7-8 and TRBJ1-1; 8 positions agree with TRBD1. Per the germline V gene, CDR1 is SGHVS and CDR2 is FQNEAQ. J gave up 10 bases and V 5 bases, and 9 bases lay outside the gene matches. There are 13 residues in the CDR3. CDR3 residues: CASSTGQGARAFF. The CDR3 nucleotides read TGTGCCAGCAGCACCGGACAGGGCGCGCGAGCTTTCTTT.

This clone was counted a few times. The chain links TRBV5-4 to TRBJ2-3; 8 nucleotides align to TRBD2. CDR3 length equals 18 residues. Germline CDR1 is SGHNT and CDR2 is YYREEE (reference sequence). V shed 4 bases and J 0 bases; nucleotides not matched to a gene: 13. CDR3 in DNA: TGTGCCAGCAGCCTGGGGGTAGCGGGGAACCCTAGCACAGATACGCAGTATTTT. Its translation: CASSLGVAGNPSTDTQYF.

V usage is TRBV6-5 and J usage is TRBJ1-6; 7 bases are a match to TRBD1. In germline, CDR1 is MNHEY, CDR2 SVGAGI. The CDR3 contains 15 residues. The V segment lost 6 bases and the J segment 6 bases; nucleotides outside the gene matches: 8. The CDR3 is CASSTDRAGNSPLHF. CDR3 coding DNA: TGTGCCAGCAGCACTGACAGGGCTGGTAATTCACCCCTCCACTTT.

There are a few counts of this clone. This chain connects TRBV14 to TRBJ1-1; the D gene is possibly TRBD1 (5 bases). V was clipped by 0 bases and J by 5 bases, with 10 bases between them. The CDR3 runs to 14 residues. From germline, CDR1 is SGHDN and CDR2 FVKESK. The CDR3 here is CASSQDGRVTEAFF. CDR3 nucleotides: TGTGCCAGCAGCCAAGACGGCAGGGTTACTGAAGCTTTCTTT.

V usage is TRBV28 and J usage is TRBJ2-1; D possibly corresponds to TRBD2 (5 bases). Germline V gene lookup returns CDR1 MDHEN and CDR2 SYDVKM. The CDR3 loop spans 13 amino acids. Trimming took 5 bases from V and 10 from J, leaving 15 bases between them. The CDR3 nucleotides are TGTGCCAGCAGTCTCCCGGTCCGGAGGGAGCAGTTCTTC. This sequence encodes CASSLPVRREQFF.

This clone was seen more than once but under ten times. The chain is built from TRBV30 and TRBJ1-4; D gene uncertain. CDR3 length: 13 amino acids. The germline V gene encodes CDR1 GTSNPN and CDR2 SVGIG (reference sequence). V was cut by 1 base and J by 11 bases, with 14 bases left in between. The CDR3 is CAWSGTTGGKLFF. In DNA form, the CDR3 reads TGTGCCTGGAGTGGAACGACGGGAGGGAAACTGTTTTTT.

This clone was detected only a few times. The chain has TRBV5-4 and TRBJ2-4; 8 bases are a match to TRBD2. CDR3 size: 14 residues. Germline V gene lookup returns CDR1 SGHNT and CDR2 YYREEE (reference sequence). V trimming: 2 bases; J trimming: 7 bases; junction bases outside the gene matches: 5. The CDR3 sequence is CASSLAGDANIQYF. The CDR3 DNA is TGTGCCAGCAGCTTAGCGGGAGATGCGAACATTCAGTACTTC.

This clone appeared a few times. V usage is TRBV5-1 and J usage is TRBJ2-1; no clear D gene. Trimming stripped 1 base from V and 5 bases from J, with 13 bases between. The length of the CDR3 is 15 residues. Germline lookup yields CDR1 SGHRS and CDR2 YFSETQ. The CDR3 is CASSLTGGGHNEQFF. CDR3 bases: TGCGCCAGCAGCTTGACCGGCGGCGGCCACAATGAGCAGTTCTTC.

The chain couples TRBV6-5 to TRBJ1-1, with a tentative D call TRBD1 (5 bases). Germline V CDR1 and CDR2: MNHEY, SVGAGI. The V end was cut by 1 base, the J end by 0 bases, with 12 bases between. The CDR3 is 16 residues long. The CDR3 DNA reads as TGTGCCAGCAGTTACTTAGAGGGGACTCTGAACACTGAAGCTTTCTTT. Amino acids: CASSYLEGTLNTEAFF.

This sequence joins TRBV5-1 and TRBJ1-4; 9 bases are a match to TRBD1. Looked up from germline, CDR1 is SGHRS and CDR2 is YFSETQ. J gave up 4 bases and V 0 bases, and 7 bases lay outside the gene matches. There are 17 residues in the CDR3. The CDR3 DNA reads as TGCGCCAGCAGCTTGGGGGGGACAGGGACCTTTAATGAAAAACTGTTTTTT. Protein product: CASSLGGTGTFNEKLFF.

With regard to this clone: At one end, the junction sequence differs from germline, possibly due to a read error. The chain uses TRBV30 and TRBJ2-7, with D possibly matching TRBD1 (5 bases). The germline gives CDR1 GTSNPN, CDR2 SVGIG (reference sequence). The CDR3 is 13 amino acids. The CDR3 sequence: CAWSPGPSYAQYF. The DNA for the CDR3 is TGTGCCTGGAGTCCAGGGCCCTCCTACGCGCAGTACTTC.

The chain uses TRBV5-1 and TRBJ2-3, with D possibly being TRBD2 (5 bases). The length of the CDR3 is 15 residues. Germline-derived CDR1 and CDR2 are SGHRS and YFSETQ. The V end was cut by 5 bases, the J end by 2 bases, with 15 bases between. The CDR3 DNA sequence: TGCGCCAGCAGACGCGACGAGGGAATCACAGATACGCAGTATTTT. This translates into CASRRDEGITDTQYF.

Only a few counts were recorded for this clone. The CDR3 coding sequence is TGTGCCAGCAGCTTATTGGGGGGGGACACTGAAGCTTTCTTT. Protein: CASSLLGGDTEAFF. The chain uses TRBV7-8 and TRBJ1-1; the D gene is possibly TRBD1 (5 bases). There are 14 residues in the CDR3. The germline V gene encodes CDR1 SGHVS and CDR2 FQNEAQ. The ends were cut back, 2 bases at V and 3 bases at J, with 10 bases in the middle.